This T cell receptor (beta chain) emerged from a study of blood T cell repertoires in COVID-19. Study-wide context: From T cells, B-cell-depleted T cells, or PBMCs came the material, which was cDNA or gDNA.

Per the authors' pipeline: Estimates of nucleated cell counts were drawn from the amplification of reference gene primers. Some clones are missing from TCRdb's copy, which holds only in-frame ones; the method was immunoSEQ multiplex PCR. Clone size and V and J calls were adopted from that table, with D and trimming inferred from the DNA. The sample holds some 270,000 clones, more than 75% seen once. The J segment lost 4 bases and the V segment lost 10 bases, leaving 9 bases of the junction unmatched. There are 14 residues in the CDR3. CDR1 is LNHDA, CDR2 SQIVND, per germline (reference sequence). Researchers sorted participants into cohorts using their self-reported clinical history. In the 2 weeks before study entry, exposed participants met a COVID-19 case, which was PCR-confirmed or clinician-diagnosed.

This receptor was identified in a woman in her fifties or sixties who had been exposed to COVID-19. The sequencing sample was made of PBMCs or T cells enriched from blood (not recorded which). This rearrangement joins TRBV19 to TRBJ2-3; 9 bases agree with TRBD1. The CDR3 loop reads CATVGQGYSDTQYF. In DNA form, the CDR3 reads TGTGCCACCGTAGGACAGGGGTACTCAGATACGCAGTATTTT.